The rows below give T cell receptor beta chains drawn from one sample of a study of blood T cell repertoires in COVID-19. Using immunoSEQ multiplex PCR, the repertoire was profiled, and TCRdb retains in-frame clones only, with some absent. Of about 15,000 clones listed, 80% to 90% are singletons. Specimen: peripheral blood. All receptors derive from a man between 70 and 80 years old in a cohort sampled during active COVID-19. Both conserved end residues are part of each CDR3. D genes are given only for firm matches. Clone size is given for some rows only: seen once, a few or many times, or a class if the clone is expanded.

clone_size	v_call	d_call	cdr3_length	j_call	cdr3_aa	cdr3_nt
.	TRBV24-1	TRBD1	16	TRBJ2-1	CATSVTGTGGFGEQFF	TGTGCCACCAGTGTAACCGGGACAGGGGGCTTCGGTGAGCAGTTCTTC
.	TRBV5-1	TRBD2	17	TRBJ2-3	CASSLGRERGALNTQYF	TGCGCCAGCAGCTTGGGGAGGGAGCGGGGAGCCCTAAATACGCAGTATTTT
.	TRBV4-3	.	19	TRBJ2-6	CASSLSAGHEISGANVLTF	TGCGCCAGCAGCCTCTCCGCTGGACACGAGATCTCTGGGGCCAACGTCCTGACTTTC
.	TRBV28	TRBD1	13	TRBJ2-7	CASSSPGGHEQYF	TGTGCCAGCAGTTCTCCAGGGGGCCACGAGCAGTACTTC
.	TRBV27	TRBD1	17	TRBJ2-5	CASSSPGQGREQETQYF	TGTGCCAGCAGTTCACCGGGACAGGGGAGAGAACAAGAGACCCAGTACTTC
.	TRBV6-5	TRBD1	14	TRBJ2-1	CASRTGQGPNEQFF	TGTGCCAGCAGAACGGGACAGGGCCCCAATGAGCAGTTCTTC
once	TRBV6-6	.	12	TRBJ2-7	CASSHETYEQYF	TGTGCCAGCAGTCATGAGACCTACGAGCAGTACTTC
.	TRBV2	.	13	TRBJ2-7	CASTTAGYDEQYF	TGTGCCAGCACCACGGCGGGGTACGACGAGCAGTACTTC
few	TRBV5-8	TRBD1	16	TRBJ1-5	CASSGQGFSINQPQHF	TGTGCCAGCTCCGGACAGGGCTTTAGTATCAATCAGCCCCAGCATTTT
.	TRBV14	TRBD2	17	TRBJ2-1	CASSFRTGGLSYNEQFF	TGTGCCAGCAGCTTTCGAACGGGGGGTCTCTCCTACAATGAGCAGTTCTTC
.	TRBV24-1	TRBD2	16	TRBJ2-2	CATSKIGRMSTGELFF	TGTGCCACCAGTAAGATCGGGAGGATGAGCACCGGGGAGCTGTTTTTT
.	TRBV2	.	12	TRBJ2-1	CASSEALQKQFF	TGTGCCAGCAGTGAAGCGCTTCAGAAGCAGTTCTTC
few	TRBV4-1	.	12	TRBJ2-7	CASSQGGGARYF	TGCGCCAGCAGCCAAGGGGGAGGCGCGCGCTACTTC
few	TRBV4-3	.	17	TRBJ1-1	CASSQSRARVGNTEAFF	TGCGCCAGCAGCCAAAGTAGGGCCAGGGTGGGAAACACTGAAGCTTTCTTT
.	TRBV5-6	.	17	TRBJ1-6	CASSLVGGAGVNSPLHF	TGTGCCAGCAGCTTGGTTGGCGGGGCTGGGGTGAATTCACCCCTCCACTTT
.	TRBV2	TRBD1	14	TRBJ1-5	CASSETGFFQPQHF	TGTGCCAGCAGTGAGACAGGGTTTTTTCAGCCCCAGCATTTT
.	TRBV7-2	TRBD2	15	TRBJ2-1	CASSLGLASYNEQFF	TGTGCCAGCAGCTTAGGACTAGCGTCTTACAATGAGCAGTTCTTC
.	TRBV7-6	TRBD2	15	TRBJ2-1	CASSLSSGTPNEQFF	TGTGCCAGCAGCTTATCTAGCGGGACCCCCAATGAGCAGTTCTTC
.	TRBV6-2/TRBV6-3	TRBD2	18	TRBJ2-3	CASSYSAAGGPVADTQYF	TGTGCCAGCAGTTACTCGGCCGCGGGAGGGCCTGTGGCAGATACGCAGTATTTT
once	TRBV28	.	14	TRBJ2-1	CASSRPTGLGEQFF	TGTGCCAGCAGTCGACCTACAGGGCTCGGGGAGCAGTTCTTC
few	TRBV9	TRBD2	14	TRBJ2-7	CASSPGTSVYEQYF	TGTGCCAGCAGCCCCGGGACTAGCGTATACGAGCAGTACTTC
.	TRBV18	.	16	TRBJ1-6	CASSPRSEAGYSPLHF	TGTGCCAGCTCACCACGGAGCGAGGCGGGGTATTCACCCCTCCACTTT
.	TRBV6-5	.	12	TRBJ2-7	CASSYGSDEQYF	TGTGCCAGCAGTTACGGTAGTGACGAGCAGTACTTC
once	TRBV4-1	TRBD2	17	TRBJ2-1	CASSQGTGGRGFGEQFF	TGCGCCAGCAGCCAAGGGACCGGTGGGAGGGGCTTTGGTGAGCAGTTCTTC
once	TRBV19	TRBD1	14	TRBJ2-3	CATRDRRLTDTQYF	TGTGCCACCCGGGACAGACGTCTCACAGATACGCAGTATTTT
once	TRBV6-6	.	14	TRBJ2-7	CASSRVLWGDEQYF	TGTGCCAGCAGTAGGGTTTTGTGGGGCGACGAGCAGTACTTC
medium-sized	TRBV12-3/TRBV12-4	TRBD1	12	TRBJ1-5	CASRRQGQPQHF	TGTGCCAGCAGAAGACAGGGACAGCCCCAGCATTTT
few	TRBV2	TRBD1	16	TRBJ2-2	CASSVNRGRAAGELFF	TGTGCCAGCAGTGTAAACAGGGGGCGCGCGGCCGGGGAGCTGTTTTTT
.	TRBV5-1	.	15	TRBJ1-1	CASSPWEGMNTEAFF	TGCGCCAGCAGCCCGTGGGAGGGCATGAACACTGAAGCTTTCTTT
.	TRBV3-1/TRBV3-2	TRBD1	18	TRBJ2-7	CASSQKFKPGQGAYEQYF	TGTGCCAGCAGCCAAAAATTTAAACCGGGACAGGGGGCCTACGAGCAGTACTTC
.	TRBV4-3	.	18	TRBJ2-2	CASSQDRGGVGATGELFF	TGCGCCAGCAGCCAAGATCGAGGCGGAGTGGGGGCTACCGGGGAGCTGTTTTTT
.	TRBV7-6	.	12	TRBJ1-1	CASSLGTRGAFF	TGTGCCAGCAGCTTAGGGACCCGGGGTGCTTTCTTT
.	TRBV15	TRBD2	15	TRBJ2-1	CATSRETRRTSWQFF	TGTGCCACCAGCAGAGAGACGCGTAGGACTAGCTGGCAGTTCTTC
.	TRBV19	.	16	TRBJ2-1	CASSRSWGGPYNEQFF	TGTGCCAGTAGTAGGTCATGGGGGGGGCCCTACAATGAGCAGTTCTTC
.	TRBV4-1	TRBD1	15	TRBJ2-5	CASSKRTGGEETQYF	TGCGCCAGCAGCAAACGGACAGGGGGCGAAGAGACCCAGTACTTC
.	TRBV7-6	TRBD2	16	TRBJ2-1	CASSFSERDPYNEQFF	TGTGCCAGCAGCTTTTCAGAGCGGGATCCCTACAATGAGCAGTTCTTC
.	TRBV5-4	.	13	TRBJ2-7	CASSLDPPGEQYF	TGTGCCAGCAGCTTGGATCCGCCGGGAGAGCAGTACTTC
few	TRBV18	.	15	TRBJ2-7	CASSGGRLPSYEQYF	TGTGCCAGCTCAGGAGGACGGCTACCCTCCTACGAGCAGTACTTC
.	TRBV29-1	.	16	TRBJ2-1	CSVETRQTSSYNEQFF	TGCAGCGTTGAGACGCGGCAGACCAGCTCCTACAATGAGCAGTTCTTC
.	TRBV19	TRBD2	17	TRBJ2-3	CASSPLPASGDTDTQYF	TGTGCCAGTAGTCCCTTGCCGGCTAGCGGGGACACAGATACGCAGTATTTT
once	TRBV11-3	TRBD2	17	TRBJ2-7	CASSLEDTGGPKTEQYF	TGTGCCAGCAGCTTAGAAGACACGGGAGGGCCTAAGACCGAGCAGTACTTC
.	TRBV9	TRBD1	14	TRBJ1-4	CASSAGQRLEKLFF	TGTGCCAGCAGCGCGGGACAGCGACTTGAAAAACTGTTTTTT
.	TRBV10-3	TRBD2	15	TRBJ2-7	CAIRAGASGSHEQYF	TGTGCCATCAGGGCGGGGGCTAGCGGGAGCCACGAGCAGTACTTC
.	TRBV18	.	12	TRBJ2-5	CASSAYQETQYF	TGTGCCAGCTCGGCTTACCAAGAGACCCAGTACTTC
.	TRBV19	TRBD2	16	TRBJ2-3	CASSKGLAGGTDTQYF	TGTGCCAGTAGTAAGGGACTAGCGGGAGGCACAGATACGCAGTATTTT
.	TRBV3-1/TRBV3-2	TRBD2	17	TRBJ2-1	CASSLRGLAVSYNEQFF	TGTGCCAGCAGCCTTAGGGGCCTAGCGGTCTCCTACAATGAGCAGTTCTTC
medium-sized	TRBV6-1	TRBD2	15	TRBJ2-7	CASSEEPTSYYEQYF	TGTGCCAGCAGTGAAGAACCGACTAGCTACTACGAGCAGTACTTC